A single sample is the source of the 19 T cell receptor beta chains below, sequenced in a study of regulatory T cells in long-lasting Graves disease. Time point in this sample: newly diagnosed GD, antithyroid drugs for less than 3 months. Researchers made the TCR library from RNA that was extracted from PBMCs. Combining iRepertoire HTBI primers with Arm-PCR of CDR3 regions, the authors built TCR beta libraries. TCRdb reprocessed the multiplex PCR reads via MiXCR and lists one record per CDR3 protein. In the table there are hundreds of thousands of distinct CDR3 sequences, about 13% of which are singletons. The sample was also reused in another study, on T cells in Graves' hyperthyroidism and ophthalmopathy.

This material consisted of peripheral blood mononuclear cells (PBMCs), taken at new diagnosis, from a patient treated with antithyroid drugs. The receptors shown here come from a man aged 25-40 years with Graves disease.

As concerns this clonotype: This may come from a read error, since a much larger clone is one base off. In DNA form, the CDR3 reads TGCGCCAGCAGTTTCGGCTGGAACTATGGCTACACCTTC. Protein sequence: CASSFGWNYGYTF. The genes are TRBV5-1 and TRBJ1-2; D not certain. Germline values: CDR1 SGHRS, CDR2 YFSETQ. The CDR3 loop spans 13 amino acids. Deletions cut 5 bases from V and 2 bases from J, with 10 bases between.

This clonotype was recorded a few times. This rearrangement joins TRBV25-1 to TRBJ1-2; D uncertain. The CDR3 consists of 13 residues. V gave up 1 base and J gave up 12 bases, with 15 bases separating them. From germline, CDR1 is MGHDK and CDR2 SYGVNS. CDR3 in DNA: TGTGCCAGCAGTGAATCCCCCGACACCGAGAACACCTTC. Amino acid sequence: CASSESPDTENTF.

This clonotype was observed many times. The chain carries TRBV27 and TRBJ2-7; 9 nucleotides match TRBD2. V trimming: 6 bases; J trimming: 4 bases; junction bases outside the gene matches: 4. The CDR3 runs 13 residues. Germline CDR1 reads MNHEY; CDR2 reads SMNVEV (reference sequence). DNA for the CDR3: TGTGCCAGCAGACTAGCGGGTCCTTACGAGCAGTACTTC. It specifies CASRLAGPYEQYF.

This clonotype was detected many times. In DNA form, the CDR3 reads TGCAGTGCTCCGACAGGGGCGGGAAATGAGCAGTTCTTC. Protein: CSAPTGAGNEQFF. The rearrangement links TRBV20-1 to TRBJ2-1; 8 bases align to TRBD1. With 5 bases clipped from V and 7 bases from J, the junction kept 7 bases outside the gene matches. The germline V gene has CDR1 DFQATT and CDR2 SNEGSKA (reference sequence). The CDR3 contains 13 residues.

A few counts support this clonotype. The J gene is TRBJ2-1, the V gene TRBV12-3 or TRBV12-4; TRBD2 is a possible D gene (5 bases). Between the trimmed V and J ends, which lost 1 base and 8 bases, there was a span of 18 bases. The CDR3 is made up of 16 amino acids. The CDR3 is CASSLGVRLASDEQFF. CDR3 bases: TGTGCCAGCAGTTTAGGGGTTAGGCTAGCCTCGGATGAGCAGTTCTTC.

This clonotype has more than one count but fewer than ten. V is TRBV18 and J is TRBJ2-2, with TRBD1 matching 7 bases. Per germline, CDR1 KGHSH and CDR2 LQKENI. CDR3 length: 16 amino acids. With 2 bases clipped from V and 1 base from J, the junction kept 4 bases outside the gene matches. The CDR3 region is CASSPRTGLNTGELFF. The CDR3 DNA sequence: TGTGCCAGCTCACCAAGGACAGGCCTGAACACCGGGGAGCTGTTTTTT. Based on the CDR3 plus reference TRBV18 and TRBJ2-2, the full variable domain is NAGVMQNPRHLVRRRGQEARLRCSPMKGHSHVYWYRQLPEEGLKFMVYLQKENIIDESGMPKERFSAEFPKEGPSILRIQQVVRGDSAAYFCASSPRTGLNTGELFFGEGSRLTVL.

This clonotype was seen at least ten times. V and J are TRBV20-1 and TRBJ2-5; a weak D match, TRBD1 (6 bases). The CDR3 is made up of 15 amino acids. Deletions cut 2 bases from V and 2 bases from J, with 15 bases between. Germline values: CDR1 DFQATT, CDR2 SNEGSKA (reference sequence). DNA of the CDR3: TGCAGTGCTAGACGTTCTACAGGGTTGCAAGAGACCCAGTACTTC. This sequence encodes CSARRSTGLQETQYF.

This clonotype was counted at least ten times. The chain employs TRBV24-1 and TRBJ2-2, with 8 bases lining up with TRBD2. This CDR3 has 15 residues. V trimming: 2 bases; J trimming: 3 bases; junction bases outside the gene matches: 1. Germline V gives CDR1 KGHDR, CDR2 SFDVKD. CDR3 region: CATSDSGGYTGELFF. The CDR3 nucleotides are TGTGCCACCAGTGATTCGGGAGGGTACACCGGGGAGCTGTTTTTT.

In its sample, this clonotype was seen many times. This sequence joins TRBV20-1 and TRBJ2-1; 10 bases line up with TRBD2. Trimming cost V 8 bases and J 7 bases; bases outside gene matches: 11. Germline assignment: CDR1 DFQATT and CDR2 SNEGSKA (reference sequence). The CDR3 length is 14 residues. The CDR3 coding sequence is TGCAGTACCATAGCGGGAGGTTCCTGGAATGAGCAGTTCTTC. Protein product: CSTIAGGSWNEQFF.

At least ten counts were recorded for this clonotype. The chain joins TRBV11-1 to TRBJ2-1; no firm D call. Trimming stripped 3 bases from V and 10 bases from J, with 10 bases between. The CDR3 length is 12 residues. Germline V gives CDR1 SGHAT, CDR2 FQDESV (reference sequence). CDR3 nucleotide sequence: TGTGCCAGCAGCTTCGGCCGATACGAGCAGTTCTTC. This translates into CASSFGRYEQFF.

This clonotype was recorded at least ten times. The chain has TRBV9 and TRBJ1-5, with TRBD1 as a possible D gene (6 bases). V was clipped by 3 bases and J by 1 base, with 17 bases between them. This CDR3 is built from 17 residues. CDR1 is SGDLS and CDR2 is YYNGEE in the germline V gene. The CDR3 region has the DNA TGTGCCAGCAGCGAGGAAGCGGGGGGGGGCAGCAATCAGCCCCAGCATTTT. This gives the protein CASSEEAGGGSNQPQHF.

This chain links TRBV7-9 with TRBJ1-1, with 7 nucleotides matching TRBD1. The CDR3 sequence is 15 residues long. The V and J ends lost 5 bases and 7 bases, in that order; junction bases with no gene match: 13. Germline loops: CDR1 SEHNR, CDR2 FQNEAQ (reference sequence). CDR3 in DNA: TGTGCCAGCAGCGTAAGAAATACAGGGGCCGGTGAAGCTTTCTTT. Protein sequence: CASSVRNTGAGEAFF.

This clonotype was recorded many times. The V gene is TRBV12-3 or TRBV12-4, the J gene TRBJ2-2; the match to TRBD1 covers 10 bases. The V gene end was trimmed by 6 bases and the J gene end by 8 bases; junction bases not matched to a gene: 21. The CDR3 runs to 19 residues. CDR3 coding DNA: TGTGCCAGCAGCCCCATAACGAGGACAGGGGGGGCGGAGGTTGGGGAGCTGTTTTTT. It yields the protein CASSPITRTGGAEVGELFF.

This clonotype was counted ten times or more. The chain has TRBV19 and TRBJ2-1, with 7 bases lining up with TRBD1. This CDR3 spans 17 amino acids. Germline loops: CDR1 LNHDA, CDR2 SQIVND (reference sequence). V dropped 5 bases and J dropped 0; count of bases not matched to a gene: 10. This CDR3 reads CASSGAPGQDSYNEQFF. Here the CDR3 DNA reads TGTGCCAGTAGTGGAGCCCCAGGACAGGACTCCTACAATGAGCAGTTCTTC.

Only a few counts were recorded for this clonotype. The chain has TRBV12-5 and TRBJ2-1; TRBD2 matches 15 bases. Germline CDR1 is LGHNT and CDR2 is FRNRAP. V dropped 10 bases and J dropped 9; count of bases not matched to a gene: 13. CDR3 length: 16 residues. CDR3 sequence reads: CATKEPGLAGGSEQFF. Here the CDR3 DNA reads TGTGCTACCAAAGAACCGGGACTAGCGGGAGGAAGTGAGCAGTTCTTC.

This clonotype was observed many times. This sequence joins TRBV29-1 and TRBJ1-1; maybe TRBD1 (5 bases). CDR3 length: 14 amino acids. Germline V gene sequence: CDR1 SQVTM, CDR2 ANQGSEA. V dropped 6 bases and J dropped 0 bases, with 14 bases sitting between them. CDR3 amino acids: CSVVGRLVNTEAFF. Here the CDR3 DNA reads TGCAGCGTCGTGGGACGGCTAGTGAACACTGAAGCTTTCTTT.

This clonotype was picked up many times. The chain couples TRBV12-3 or TRBV12-4 to TRBJ2-7; D might be TRBD2 (6 bases). This CDR3 region has 13 residues. V lost 4 bases and J 1 base, leaving 8 bases between the germline ends. CDR3 coding DNA: TGTGCCAGCAGTTGGGGAGGATCCTACGAGCAGTACTTC. The encoded protein is CASSWGGSYEQYF.

This clonotype has a count of ten or more. V and J are TRBV2 and TRBJ1-3, with D possibly matching TRBD1 (5 bases). V lost 4 bases and J 3 bases, leaving 10 bases between the germline ends. The CDR3 runs 14 residues. The germline gives CDR1 SNHLY, CDR2 FYNNEI. This CDR3 is CASSGGTGGNTIYF. CDR3 DNA sequence: TGTGCCAGCAGTGGAGGGACGGGTGGAAACACCATATATTTT.

J is TRBJ1-2 and V is TRBV9, with D maybe TRBD1 (5 bases). This CDR3 comprises 16 residues. V shed 3 bases and J shed 3 bases, with 18 bases lying between them. Germline values: CDR1 SGDLS, CDR2 YYNGEE. In DNA form, the CDR3 reads TGTGCCAGCAGCGACTCATTAGGGGATTTCGACTATGGCTACACCTTC. Amino acids: CASSDSLGDFDYGYTF.